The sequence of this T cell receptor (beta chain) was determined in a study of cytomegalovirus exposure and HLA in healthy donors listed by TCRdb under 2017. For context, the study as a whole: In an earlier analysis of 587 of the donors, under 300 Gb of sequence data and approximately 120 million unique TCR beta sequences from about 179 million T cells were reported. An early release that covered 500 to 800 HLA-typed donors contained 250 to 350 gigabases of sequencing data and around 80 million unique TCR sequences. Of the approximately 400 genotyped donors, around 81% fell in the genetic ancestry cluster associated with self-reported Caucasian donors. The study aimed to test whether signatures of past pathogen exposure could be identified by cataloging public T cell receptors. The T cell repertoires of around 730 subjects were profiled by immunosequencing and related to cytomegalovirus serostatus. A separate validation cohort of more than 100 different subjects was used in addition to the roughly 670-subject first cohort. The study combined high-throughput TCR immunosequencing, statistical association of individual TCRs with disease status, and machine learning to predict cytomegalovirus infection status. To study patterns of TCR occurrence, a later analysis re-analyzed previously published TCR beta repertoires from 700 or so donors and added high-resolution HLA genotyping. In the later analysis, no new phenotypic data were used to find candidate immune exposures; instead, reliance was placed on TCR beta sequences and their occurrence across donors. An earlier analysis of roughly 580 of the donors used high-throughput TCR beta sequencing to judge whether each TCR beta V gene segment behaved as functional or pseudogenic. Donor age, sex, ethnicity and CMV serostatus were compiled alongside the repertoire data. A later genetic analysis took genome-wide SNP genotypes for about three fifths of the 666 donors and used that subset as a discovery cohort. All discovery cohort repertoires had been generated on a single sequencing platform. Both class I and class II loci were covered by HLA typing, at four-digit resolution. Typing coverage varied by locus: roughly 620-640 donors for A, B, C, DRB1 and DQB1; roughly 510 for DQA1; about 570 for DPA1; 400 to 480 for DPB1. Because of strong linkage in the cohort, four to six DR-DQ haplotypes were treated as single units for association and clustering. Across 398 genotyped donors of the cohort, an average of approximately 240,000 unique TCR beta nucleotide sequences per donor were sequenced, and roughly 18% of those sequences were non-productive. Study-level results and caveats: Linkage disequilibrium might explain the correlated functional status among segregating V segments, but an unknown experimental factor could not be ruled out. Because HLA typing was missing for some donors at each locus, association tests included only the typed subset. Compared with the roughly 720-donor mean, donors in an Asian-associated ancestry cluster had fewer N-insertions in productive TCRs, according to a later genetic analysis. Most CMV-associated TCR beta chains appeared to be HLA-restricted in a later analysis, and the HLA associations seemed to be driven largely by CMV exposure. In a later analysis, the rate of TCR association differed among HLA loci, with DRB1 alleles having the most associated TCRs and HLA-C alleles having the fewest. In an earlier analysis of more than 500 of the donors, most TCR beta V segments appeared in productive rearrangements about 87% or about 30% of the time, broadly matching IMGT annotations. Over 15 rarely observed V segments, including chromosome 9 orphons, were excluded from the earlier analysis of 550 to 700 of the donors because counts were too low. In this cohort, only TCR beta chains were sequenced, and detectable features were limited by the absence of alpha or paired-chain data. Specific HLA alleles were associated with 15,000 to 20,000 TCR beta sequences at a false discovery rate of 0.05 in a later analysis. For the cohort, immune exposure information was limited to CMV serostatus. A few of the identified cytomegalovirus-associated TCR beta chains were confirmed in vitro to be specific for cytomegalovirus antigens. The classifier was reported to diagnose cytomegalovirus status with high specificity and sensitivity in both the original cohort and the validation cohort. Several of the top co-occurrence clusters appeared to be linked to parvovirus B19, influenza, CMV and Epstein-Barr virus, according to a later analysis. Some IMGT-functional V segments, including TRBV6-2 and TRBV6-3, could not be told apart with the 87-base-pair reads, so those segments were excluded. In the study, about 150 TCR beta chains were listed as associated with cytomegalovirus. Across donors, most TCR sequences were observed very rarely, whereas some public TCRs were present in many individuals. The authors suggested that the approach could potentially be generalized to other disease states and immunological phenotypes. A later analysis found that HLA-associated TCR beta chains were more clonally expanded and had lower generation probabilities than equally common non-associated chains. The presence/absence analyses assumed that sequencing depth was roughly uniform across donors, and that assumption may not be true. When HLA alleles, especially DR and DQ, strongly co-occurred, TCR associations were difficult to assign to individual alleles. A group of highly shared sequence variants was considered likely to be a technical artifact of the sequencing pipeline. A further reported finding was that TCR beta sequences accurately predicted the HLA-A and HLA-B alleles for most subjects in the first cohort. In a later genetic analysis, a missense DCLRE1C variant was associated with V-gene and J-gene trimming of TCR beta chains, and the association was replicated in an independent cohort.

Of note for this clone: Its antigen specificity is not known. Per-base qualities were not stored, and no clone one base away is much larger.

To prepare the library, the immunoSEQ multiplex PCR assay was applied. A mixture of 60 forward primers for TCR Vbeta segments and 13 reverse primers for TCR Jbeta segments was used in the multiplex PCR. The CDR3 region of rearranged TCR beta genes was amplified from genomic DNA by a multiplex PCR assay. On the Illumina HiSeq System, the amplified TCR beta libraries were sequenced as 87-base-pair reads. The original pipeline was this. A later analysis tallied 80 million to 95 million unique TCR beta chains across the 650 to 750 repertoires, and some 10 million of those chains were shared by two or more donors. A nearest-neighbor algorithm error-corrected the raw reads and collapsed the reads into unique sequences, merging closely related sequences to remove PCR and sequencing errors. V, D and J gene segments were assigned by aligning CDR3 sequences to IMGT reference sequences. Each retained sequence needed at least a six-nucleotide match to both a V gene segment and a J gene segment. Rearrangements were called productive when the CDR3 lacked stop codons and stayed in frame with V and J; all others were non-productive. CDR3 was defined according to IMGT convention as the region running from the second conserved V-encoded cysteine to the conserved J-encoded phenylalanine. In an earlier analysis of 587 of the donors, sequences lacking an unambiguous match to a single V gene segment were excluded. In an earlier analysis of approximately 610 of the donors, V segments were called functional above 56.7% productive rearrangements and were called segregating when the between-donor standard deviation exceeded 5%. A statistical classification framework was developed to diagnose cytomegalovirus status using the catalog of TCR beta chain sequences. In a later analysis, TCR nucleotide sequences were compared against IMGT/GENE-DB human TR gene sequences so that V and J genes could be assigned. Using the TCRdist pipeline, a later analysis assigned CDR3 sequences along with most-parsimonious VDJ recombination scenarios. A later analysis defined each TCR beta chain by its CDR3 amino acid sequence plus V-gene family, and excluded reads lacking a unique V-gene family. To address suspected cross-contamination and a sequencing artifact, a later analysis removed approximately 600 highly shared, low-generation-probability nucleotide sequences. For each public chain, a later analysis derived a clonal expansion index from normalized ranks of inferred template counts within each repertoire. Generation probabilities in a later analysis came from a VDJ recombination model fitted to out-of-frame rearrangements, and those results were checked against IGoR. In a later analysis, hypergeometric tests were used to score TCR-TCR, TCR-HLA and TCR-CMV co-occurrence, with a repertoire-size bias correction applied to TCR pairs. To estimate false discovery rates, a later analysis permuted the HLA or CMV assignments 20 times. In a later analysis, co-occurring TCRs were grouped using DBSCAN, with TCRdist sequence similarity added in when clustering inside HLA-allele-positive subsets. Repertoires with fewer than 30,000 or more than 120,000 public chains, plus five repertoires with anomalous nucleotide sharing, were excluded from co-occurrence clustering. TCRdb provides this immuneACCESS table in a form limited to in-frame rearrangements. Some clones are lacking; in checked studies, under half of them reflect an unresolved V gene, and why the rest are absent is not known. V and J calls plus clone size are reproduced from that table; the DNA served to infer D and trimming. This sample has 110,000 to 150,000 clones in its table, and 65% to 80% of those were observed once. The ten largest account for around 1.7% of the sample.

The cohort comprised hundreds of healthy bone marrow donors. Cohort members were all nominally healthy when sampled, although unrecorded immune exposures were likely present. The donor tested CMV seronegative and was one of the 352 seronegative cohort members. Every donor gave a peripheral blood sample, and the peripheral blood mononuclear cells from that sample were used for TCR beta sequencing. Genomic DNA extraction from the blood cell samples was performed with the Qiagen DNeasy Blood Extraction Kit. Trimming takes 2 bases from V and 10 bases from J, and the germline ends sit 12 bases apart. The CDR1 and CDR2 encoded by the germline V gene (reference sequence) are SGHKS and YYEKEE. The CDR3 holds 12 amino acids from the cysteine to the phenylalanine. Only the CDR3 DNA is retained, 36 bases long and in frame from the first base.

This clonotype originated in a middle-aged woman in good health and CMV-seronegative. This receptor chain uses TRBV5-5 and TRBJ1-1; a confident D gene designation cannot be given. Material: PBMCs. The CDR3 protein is CASSFAAEGAFF. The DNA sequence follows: TGTGCCAGCAGCTTCGCGGCAGAGGGAGCTTTCTTT. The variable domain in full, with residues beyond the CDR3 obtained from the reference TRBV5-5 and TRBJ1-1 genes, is DAGVTQSPTHLIKTRGQQVTLRCSPISGHKSVSWYQQVLGQGPQFIFQYYEKEERGRGNFPDRFSARQFPNYSSELNVNALLLGDSALYLCASSFAAEGAFFGQGTRLTVV.